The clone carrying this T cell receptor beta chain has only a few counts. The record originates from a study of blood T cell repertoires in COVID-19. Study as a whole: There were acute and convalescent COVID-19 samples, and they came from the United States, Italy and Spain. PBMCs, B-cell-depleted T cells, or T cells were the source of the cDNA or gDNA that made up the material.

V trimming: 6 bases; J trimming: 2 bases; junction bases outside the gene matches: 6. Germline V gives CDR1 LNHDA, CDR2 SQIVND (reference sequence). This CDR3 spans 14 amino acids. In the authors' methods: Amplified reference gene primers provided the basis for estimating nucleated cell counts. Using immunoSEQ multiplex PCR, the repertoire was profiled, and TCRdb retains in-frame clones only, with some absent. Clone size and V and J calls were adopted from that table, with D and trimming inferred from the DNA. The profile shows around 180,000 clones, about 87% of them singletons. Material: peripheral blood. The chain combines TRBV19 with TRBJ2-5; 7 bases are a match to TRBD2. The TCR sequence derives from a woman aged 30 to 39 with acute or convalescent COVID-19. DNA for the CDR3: TGTGCCAGTAGCCCTCCGGGACTACAAGAGACCCAGTACTTC. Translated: CASSPPGLQETQYF. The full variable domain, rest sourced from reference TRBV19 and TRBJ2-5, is DGGITQSPKYLFRKEGQNVTLSCEQNLNHDAMYWYRQDPGQGLRLIYYSQIVNDFQKGDIAEGYSVSREKKESFPLTVTSAQKNPTAFYLCASSPPGLQETQYFGPGTRLLVL.